The clone carrying this T cell receptor beta chain was seen ten or more times. Its antigen remains unknown. The sample belongs to a study of T cells in Graves' hyperthyroidism and ophthalmopathy. Broader study findings: Among clonotypes expanded in thyroid above 0.001, most were also found in blood.

Exclusion followed for patients with uncontrolled infection, other autoimmune disease, pregnancy or lactation. The authors obtained PBMCs from around 10 ml of fresh peripheral blood. TCR beta CDR3 regions were amplified from RNA. The TCR CDR3 was amplified in a first-round RT-PCR using the HTBI primer set. TCRdb independently ran MiXCR on the multiplex PCR reads; one entry per CDR3 protein. The sample yields about 300,000 distinct CDR3 sequences, around a quarter seen once. Trimming cost V 2 bases and J 2 bases, with 17 bases left between them. Per the germline V gene, CDR1 is SGHRS and CDR2 is YFSETQ. This CDR3 spans 16 amino acids.

The sequence was collected from a man in his forties with Graves' hyperthyroidism that later progressed to Graves' ophthalmopathy. The chain joins TRBV5-1 to TRBJ2-7, with D unresolved. The sample taken for sequencing was blood. The CDR3 protein is CASSFSRESSPYEQYF. The CDR3 DNA reads TGCGCCAGCAGCTTTAGTCGTGAGTCCTCTCCCTACGAGCAGTACTTC.